This entry lists 24 T cell receptor beta chains sequenced from one sample in a study of T cell repertoires in cytomegalovirus infection. TCRdb re-derived calls from the reads in MiXCR, one entry per CDR3 protein. Of some 600,000 distinct CDR3 sequences detected, approximately 25% appear once; the ten largest clones hold 8%. Sequenced sample: CD8+ T cells from PBMCs. These receptors were collected from a human donor in good health (CMV status not recorded). Some clones in this sample may be carry-over from other donors' samples.

The CDR3 nucleotides are TGTGCCAGCAGCCCACCCCGGGGATGGCAAGAGACCCAGTACTTC. Encoded protein: CASSPPRGWQETQYF. The chain links TRBV5-5 to TRBJ2-5; TRBD2 might be the D (5 bases). The CDR3 covers 15 residues. Trimming stripped 4 bases from V and 2 bases from J, with 15 bases between. Germline assignment: CDR1 SGHKS and CDR2 YYEKEE (reference sequence).

In its sample, this clonotype was seen many times. The chain joins TRBV7-6 to TRBJ1-2; D is undetermined. This CDR3 comprises 13 residues. The V and J ends lost 1 base and 4 bases respectively, with 7 bases between them. The germline V gene has CDR1 SGHVS and CDR2 FNYEAQ. Here the CDR3 DNA reads TGTGCCAGCAGCTTAGGGGCGTTCTATGGCTACACCTTC. This codes for CASSLGAFYGYTF.

Ten or more counts support this clonotype. The V call is TRBV7-2, the J call TRBJ2-7, with 8 nucleotides matching TRBD2. The CDR3 length is 13 residues. The germline V gene has CDR1 SGHTA and CDR2 FQGNSA. With 3 bases clipped from V and 2 bases from J, the junction kept 0 bases outside the gene matches. This CDR3 reads CASSFSGAYEQYF. DNA for the CDR3: TGTGCCAGCAGCTTTAGCGGGGCCTACGAGCAGTACTTC.

This rearrangement joins TRBV28 to TRBJ2-2; D is unclear. The CDR3 has 11 amino acids. Germline V gene lookup returns CDR1 MDHEN and CDR2 SYDVKM. The CDR3 DNA follows: TGTGTAGTTGTAGGATCCGGGGAGCTGTTTTTT. Translating gives CVVVGSGELFF.

This clonotype was picked up a small number of times. The chain recombines TRBV9 with TRBJ1-2; tentative D call: TRBD1 (6 bases). Trimming stripped 4 bases from V and 8 bases from J, with 27 bases between. The length of the CDR3 is 17 residues. Germline V lookup: CDR1 SGDLS, CDR2 YYNGEE. CDR3 protein: CASSPLHRDTPIDGYTF. The CDR3 DNA reads TGTGCCAGCAGCCCCCTTCACCGGGACACCCCAATCGACGGCTACACCTTC.

The DNA of the CDR3 is TGCGCCAGCAACGGACTAGCGGGGCAAGAGACCCAGTACTTC. Translated: CASNGLAGQETQYF. This rearrangement joins TRBV10-2 to TRBJ2-5, with 12 bases fitting TRBD2. V lost 7 bases and J lost 2; bases outside the gene matches: 2. From germline, CDR1 is WSHSY and CDR2 SAAADI. This CDR3 region has 14 residues.

The chain recombines TRBV12-3 or TRBV12-4 with TRBJ1-2; possible D gene TRBD1, 5 bases. Trimming shortened V by 3 bases and J by 4 bases, and 12 bases separated the two germline ends. This CDR3 comprises 14 residues. CDR3 residues: CASSFTGPTYGYTF. The CDR3 DNA follows: TGTGCCAGCAGTTTTACAGGACCAACCTATGGCTACACCTTC.

The V call is TRBV15, the J call TRBJ2-5, with no clear D. Looked up from germline, CDR1 is LNHNV and CDR2 is YYDKDF (reference sequence). V was pared by 0 bases and J by 3 bases, with 17 bases between. CDR3 length: 17 residues. Written as DNA, the CDR3 is TGTGCCACCAGCAGAGAACGAAGGGTTTTTACTGAAGAGACCCAGTACTTC. It is translated as CATSRERRVFTEETQYF.

This chain connects TRBV6-6 to TRBJ1-2; 8 bases are a match to TRBD1. The germline CDR1 and CDR2 sequences are MNHNY and SVGAGI (reference sequence). The CDR3 covers 16 residues. With V trimmed by 2 bases and J by 5 bases, 10 bases remained unmatched. The chain's CDR3 is CASSYSTAGGQYGYTF. CDR3 in DNA: TGTGCCAGCAGTTACAGCACGGCAGGGGGCCAGTATGGCTACACCTTC.

The CDR3: CASSSLNDGYTF. The CDR3 nucleotides read TGTGCCAGCAGCTCTTTGAACGATGGCTACACCTTC. The chain carries TRBV6-6 and TRBJ1-2; D is undetermined. Trimming stripped 6 bases from V and 6 bases from J, with 11 bases between. Germline V CDR1 and CDR2: MNHNY, SVGAGI (reference sequence). There are 12 residues in the CDR3.

Notes on this clonotype: A much larger clone is a single base away; this may be a read error. V and J are TRBV7-4 and TRBJ2-7; D is unresolved. Germline V gene lookup returns CDR1 SGHVT and CDR2 SQSDAQ. The CDR3 runs to 14 residues. V lost 2 bases and J lost 7, with 15 bases in between. For the CDR3, the DNA is TGTGCCAGCAGCTTATCCCTCCAGGTGGAAGAGCAGTACTTC. Translation gives CASSLSLQVEEQYF.

The CDR3 region is CASSGKGREQYV. In DNA form, the CDR3 reads TGTGCCAGCAGTGGTAAAGGGCGAGAGCAGTACGTC. The chain employs TRBV2 and TRBJ2-7; no clear D gene. V shed 4 bases and J shed 7 bases, with 11 bases lying between them. Germline CDR1 is SNHLY and CDR2 is FYNNEI. There are 12 residues in the CDR3.

This clonotype appeared once. The chain recombines TRBV2 with TRBJ2-7; D might be TRBD2 (5 bases). From germline, CDR1 is SNHLY and CDR2 FYNNEI. The CDR3 has 16 amino acids. The V and J ends lost 10 bases and 0 bases respectively, with 22 bases between them. The CDR3 sequence is CANSIEVRASSYEQYF. The DNA of the CDR3 is TGTGCCAACTCAATTGAGGTGCGGGCGAGCTCCTACGAGCAGTACTTC.

The gene calls are TRBV20-1 and TRBJ1-5; 7 bases match TRBD1. Trimming cost V 0 bases and J 7 bases; bases outside gene matches: 9. The CDR3 runs to 15 residues. In germline, CDR1 is DFQATT, CDR2 SNEGSKA (reference sequence). CDR3 in amino acids: CSARDLDRKGQPQHF. CDR3 nucleotides: TGCAGTGCTAGAGATTTGGACAGGAAAGGGCAGCCCCAGCATTTT.

This clonotype was detected many times. The rearrangement links TRBV7-6 to TRBJ1-6; 7 nucleotides line up with TRBD1. Trimming removed 0 bases from V and 10 bases from J; junction bases left unmatched: 6. CDR3 size: 15 residues. The germline V gene encodes CDR1 SGHVS and CDR2 FNYEAQ. The DNA for the CDR3 is TGTGCCAGCAGCTTAGCCCCGCAGGGGGGGTCACCCCTCCACTTT. Protein product: CASSLAPQGGSPLHF.

Remarks on this clonotype: This may come from a read error, since a much larger clone is one base off. This chain uses TRBV7-6 with TRBJ2-3; the D gene is possibly TRBD1 (6 bases). With the DNA end fitting TRBJ1-5 better, the J assignment may be wrong. The germline V gene encodes CDR1 SGHVS and CDR2 FNYEAQ. The CDR3 totals 12 residues. This CDR3 is CASSFGTNTQHF. CDR3 nucleotides: TGTGCCAGCAGCTTCGGGACAAATACGCAGCATTTT.

This clonotype was picked up many times. The V gene is TRBV7-9, the J gene TRBJ2-5; 11 bases fit TRBD2. This CDR3 spans 18 amino acids. CDR1 and CDR2 (germline): SEHNR, FQNEAQ (reference sequence). J gave up 5 bases and V 4 bases, and 15 bases lay outside the gene matches. The CDR3 spells CASSSTGTSGHGRETQYF. The CDR3, as DNA: TGTGCCAGCAGCTCTACCGGGACTAGCGGTCATGGGCGGGAGACCCAGTACTTC. The full variable domain, rest sourced from reference TRBV7-9 and TRBJ2-5, is DTGVSQNPRHKITKRGQNVTFRCDPISEHNRLYWYRQTLGQGPEFLTYFQNEAQLEKSRLLSDRFSAERPKGSFSTLEIQRTEQGDSAMYLCASSSTGTSGHGRETQYFGPGTRLLVL.

This chain links TRBV14 with TRBJ2-3, with D possibly being TRBD2 (5 bases). Germline CDR1 is SGHDN and CDR2 is FVKESK. The CDR3 extends over 14 amino acids. Trimming stripped 4 bases from V and 3 bases from J, with 11 bases between. CDR3 region: CASSPSGRTDTQYF. CDR3 in DNA: TGTGCCAGCAGCCCCAGCGGTAGAACAGATACGCAGTATTTT.

This clonotype has a handful of counts. The chain couples TRBV6-2 or TRBV6-3 to TRBJ2-5; no clear D. Germline V gives CDR1 MNHEY, CDR2 SVGEGT. The V end lost 2 bases, the J end lost 1 base, and 8 bases lay between the germline ends. The CDR3 length is 14 residues. The CDR3 nucleotides read TGTGCCAGCAGTTACCTCCAGGTCCAAGAGACCCAGTACTTC. The encoded protein is CASSYLQVQETQYF.

This clonotype was seen only a few times. V usage is TRBV28 and J usage is TRBJ1-5; 7 bases line up with TRBD1. CDR3 length: 14 amino acids. The V segment lost 6 bases and the J segment 3 bases; nucleotides outside the gene matches: 5. CDR1 is MDHEN and CDR2 is SYDVKM in the germline V gene. This CDR3 reads CASSNRGFNQPQHF. CDR3 sequence (DNA): TGTGCCAGCAGCAACAGGGGATTCAATCAGCCCCAGCATTTT. Based on the CDR3 plus reference TRBV28 and TRBJ1-5, the full variable domain is DVKVTQSSRYLVKRTGEKVFLECVQDMDHENMFWYRQDPGLGLRLIYFSYDVKMKEKGDIPEGYSVSREKKERFSLILESASTNQTSMYLCASSNRGFNQPQHFGDGTRLSIL.

This clonotype has a handful of counts. The chain is built from TRBV20-1 and TRBJ2-7, with D possibly being TRBD1 (7 bases). Trimming shortened V by 6 bases and J by 0 bases, and 21 bases separated the two germline ends. The CDR3 runs 16 residues. The germline V gene has CDR1 DFQATT and CDR2 SNEGSKA (reference sequence). The CDR3 DNA is TGCAGTGCCACAGACCCGCAGGGGGGTTCCTCCTACGAGCAGTACGTC. Residues: CSATDPQGGSSYEQYV.

This clonotype was recorded a few times. V and J are TRBV4-1 and TRBJ2-2; D is perhaps TRBD1 or TRBD2 (5 bases each). The V gene's germline CDR1 is MGHRA and CDR2 YSYEKL. Trimming pared 1 base from V and 3 bases from J, leaving 12 bases between. This CDR3 comprises 16 residues. The CDR3 region has the DNA TGCGCCAGCAGCCAAGGGCAGGGAGTTTACACCGGGGAGCTGTTTTTT. As protein: CASSQGQGVYTGELFF.

This clonotype was seen repeatedly, ten times or more. The CDR3 bases are TGTGCCAGCCCTAACTATGGCTACACCTTC. This translates into CASPNYGYTF. This rearrangement joins TRBV7-2 to TRBJ1-2, with unresolved D. The CDR3 has 10 residues. Germline V CDR1 and CDR2: SGHTA, FQGNSA. V lost 8 bases, J lost 0 bases, and 1 base lay in between.

In this sample, this clonotype turned up many times. The chain carries TRBV7-6 and TRBJ2-1, with D maybe TRBD2 (6 bases). The length of the CDR3 is 15 residues. V was clipped by 3 bases and J by 8 bases, with 17 bases between them. The germline gives CDR1 SGHVS, CDR2 FNYEAQ. The CDR3 nucleotides are TGTGCCAGCAGCTTGACGCGGGGTGAGTCGGATGAGCAGTTCTTC. Amino acids: CASSLTRGESDEQFF.